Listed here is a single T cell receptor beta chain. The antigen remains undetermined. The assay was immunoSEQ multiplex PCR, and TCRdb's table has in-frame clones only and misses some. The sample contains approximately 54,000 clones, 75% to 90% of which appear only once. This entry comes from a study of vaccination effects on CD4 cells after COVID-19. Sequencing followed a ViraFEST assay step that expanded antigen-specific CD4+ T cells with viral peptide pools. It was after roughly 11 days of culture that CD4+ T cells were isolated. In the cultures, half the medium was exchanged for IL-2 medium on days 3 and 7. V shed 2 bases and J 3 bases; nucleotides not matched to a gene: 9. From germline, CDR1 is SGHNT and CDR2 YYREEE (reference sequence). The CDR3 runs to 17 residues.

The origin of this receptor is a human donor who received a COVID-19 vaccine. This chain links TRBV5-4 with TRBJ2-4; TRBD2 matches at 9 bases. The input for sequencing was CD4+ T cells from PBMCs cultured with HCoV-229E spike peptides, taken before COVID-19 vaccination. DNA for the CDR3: TGTGCCAGCAGCTTACTAGCGGGCCAAGGGGACAAAAACATTCAGTACTTC. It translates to CASSLLAGQGDKNIQYF.